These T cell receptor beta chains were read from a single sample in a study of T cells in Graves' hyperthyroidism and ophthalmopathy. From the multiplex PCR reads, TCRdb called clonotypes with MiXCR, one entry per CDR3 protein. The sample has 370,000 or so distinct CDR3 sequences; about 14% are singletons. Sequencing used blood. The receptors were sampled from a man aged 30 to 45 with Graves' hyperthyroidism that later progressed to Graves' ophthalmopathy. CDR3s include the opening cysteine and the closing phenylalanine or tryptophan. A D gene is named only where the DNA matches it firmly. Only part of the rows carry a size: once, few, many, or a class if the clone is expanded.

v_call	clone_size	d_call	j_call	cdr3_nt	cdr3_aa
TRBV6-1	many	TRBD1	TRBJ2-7	TGTGCCAGCCAACCCCGGGACAGGGGCGAGCAGTACTTC	CASQPRDRGEQYF
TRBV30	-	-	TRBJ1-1	TGTGCCTGGTACAAAGTACGGTTGGGAACTGAAGCTTTCTTT	CAWYKVRLGTEAFF
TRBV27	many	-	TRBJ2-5	TGTGCCAGCAGTTTATCGATCGGGGGATGGGAGACCCAGTACTTC	CASSLSIGGWETQYF
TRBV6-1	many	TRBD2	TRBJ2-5	TGTGCCAGCAGTGATAGTCCGAGACTAGCTTTAACTGAGACCCAGTACTTC	CASSDSPRLALTETQYF
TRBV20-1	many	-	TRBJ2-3	TGCAGTGCTGGGGACGCCACAGATACGCAGTATTTT	CSAGDATDTQYF
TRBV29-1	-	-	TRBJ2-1	TGCAGCGTTGAGCGAGGGGCCAATGAGCAGTTCTTC	CSVERGANEQFF
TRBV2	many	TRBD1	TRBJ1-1	TGTGCCAGCAGCGAGGGAGGCCAGGGGGAGAACACTGAAGCTTTCTTT	CASSEGGQGENTEAFF
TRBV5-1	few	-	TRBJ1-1	TGCGCCAGCAAAGTACAGGGCTCGAACACTGAAGCTTTCTTT	CASKVQGSNTEAFF
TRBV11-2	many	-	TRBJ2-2	TGTGCCAGCAGCTTAGTAGGGGGGGAGCTGTTTTTT	CASSLVGGELFF
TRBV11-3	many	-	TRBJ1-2	TGTGCCAGCAGCTTATTCGCAGGGAACTATGGCTACACCTTC	CASSLFAGNYGYTF
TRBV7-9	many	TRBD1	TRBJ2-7	TGTGCCAGCAGCAAGGACAGGGGACTCACCTACGAGCAGTACTTC	CASSKDRGLTYEQYF
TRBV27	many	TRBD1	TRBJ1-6	TGTGCCAGCAGTTTTATTCAGGGGGGTGGCTCACCCCTCCACTTT	CASSFIQGGGSPLHF
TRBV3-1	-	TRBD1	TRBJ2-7	TGTGCCAGCAGCCAAGAGGGACAGGGGGCGTTCGAGCAGTACTTC	CASSQEGQGAFEQYF
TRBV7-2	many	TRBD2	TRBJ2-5	TGTGCCAGCAGCTTCTCAGCGGGGGCCGGACAAGAGACCCAGTACTTC	CASSFSAGAGQETQYF
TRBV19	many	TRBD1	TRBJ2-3	TGTGCCAGTAGTATCCGGACAGGAGATACGCAGTATTTT	CASSIRTGDTQYF
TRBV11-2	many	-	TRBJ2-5	TGTGCCAGCAGCTTAGTGGTGAAAGAGACCCAGTACTTC	CASSLVVKETQYF
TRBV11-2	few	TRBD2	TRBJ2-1	TGTGCCAGCAGCCTCCCCACAATAGCGGGAAGCTACAATGAGCAGTTCTTC	CASSLPTIAGSYNEQFF
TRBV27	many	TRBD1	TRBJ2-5	TGTGCCAGCAGTTTTTGGACAGGGGACGAGACCCAGTACTTC	CASSFWTGDETQYF
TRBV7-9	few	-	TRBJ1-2	TGTGCCAGCAGCTTAGTGGGACACCAGGTGCATAGCTACACCTTC	CASSLVGHQVHSYTF
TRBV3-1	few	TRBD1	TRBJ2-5	TGTGCCAGCAGCCCCGGGACAGGGGGCTTCAGAGAGACCCAGTACTTC	CASSPGTGGFRETQYF
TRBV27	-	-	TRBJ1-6	TGTGCCAGCAAGGTCGGAAATTCACCCCTCCACTTT	CASKVGNSPLHF
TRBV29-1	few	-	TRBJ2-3	TGCAGCGTTCATCTGACACGAGATACGCAGTATTTT	CSVHLTRDTQYF
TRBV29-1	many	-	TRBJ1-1	TGCAGCGTCATGAAGAACACTGAAGCTTTCTTT	CSVMKNTEAFF
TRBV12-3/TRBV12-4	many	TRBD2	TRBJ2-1	TGTGCCAGCAGGGTAGCGGGGGGGCGTTACAATGAGCAGTTCTTC	CASRVAGGRYNEQFF
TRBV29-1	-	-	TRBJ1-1	TGCAGCGCAGGAGCGGGCCTGAACACTGAAGCTTTCTTT	CSAGAGLNTEAFF
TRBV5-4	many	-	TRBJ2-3	TGTGCCAGCAGCCCGCGGACGGGAGATACGCAGTATTTT	CASSPRTGDTQYF
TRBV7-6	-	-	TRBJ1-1	TGTGCCAGCAGCTTAGTGACGGAGGCTGCGAACACTGAAGCTTTCTTT	CASSLVTEAANTEAFF
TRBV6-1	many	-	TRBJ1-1	TGTGCCAGCAGACCAGCCGGGCCTATGAACACTGAAGCTTTCTTT	CASRPAGPMNTEAFF
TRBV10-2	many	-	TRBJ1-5	TGCGCCAGCAGTCGGTATGATAGCAATCAGCCCCAGCATTTT	CASSRYDSNQPQHF
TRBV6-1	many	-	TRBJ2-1	TGTGCCAGCAGTGCAGTCGCCGCGCAGAGCAATGAGCAGTTCTTC	CASSAVAAQSNEQFF
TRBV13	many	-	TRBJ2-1	TGTGCCAGCAGCGAACGGGCCAGAGCGGGCAATGAGCAGTTCTTC	CASSERARAGNEQFF
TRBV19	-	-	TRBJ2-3	TGTGCCAGTAGTATAGGACTTCTCACAGATACGCAGTATTTT	CASSIGLLTDTQYF
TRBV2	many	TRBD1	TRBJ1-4	TGTGCCAGCGGTAGACAGGGGGGTGAAAAACTGTTTTTT	CASGRQGGEKLFF
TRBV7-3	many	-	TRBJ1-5	TGTGCCAGCAGCTCGCCATCGAGGGAGGGTCAGCCCCAGCATTTT	CASSSPSREGQPQHF
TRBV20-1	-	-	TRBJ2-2	TGCAGTGCTACCTGGAGCGATGGCACCGGGGAGCTGTTTTTT	CSATWSDGTGELFF
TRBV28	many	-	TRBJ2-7	TGTGCCAGCAGTGGAAGCTCCTACGAGCAGTACTTC	CASSGSSYEQYF
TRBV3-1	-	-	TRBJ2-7	TGTGCCAGCAGCCAATTCGGGACATCGCTGGAGCAGTACTTC	CASSQFGTSLEQYF
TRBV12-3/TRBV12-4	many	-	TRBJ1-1	TGTGCCAGCAGTTTCGGACATCTTAACACTGAAGCTTTCTTT	CASSFGHLNTEAFF
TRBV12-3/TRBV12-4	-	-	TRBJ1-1	TGTGCCAGCAGTTTACGGGCCCCCTCTGAAGCTTTCTTT	CASSLRAPSEAFF
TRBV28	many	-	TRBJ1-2	TGTGCCAGCAGTTATGGGGGGCAATACTATGGCTACACCTTC	CASSYGGQYYGYTF
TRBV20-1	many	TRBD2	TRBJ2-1	TGCACCTTAGATGGGCTAGCGGGGGGGCCCTCCTACAATGAGCAGTTCTTC	CTLDGLAGGPSYNEQFF